A selection of T cell receptor beta chains follows, all from one sample in a study of cytomegalovirus exposure and HLA in healthy donors. Repertoires were generated with immunoSEQ multiplex PCR, while TCRdb's copy carries only in-frame clones and drops some. The data contain 190,000 or so clones, 80% of them seen just once; the ten biggest clones take up roughly 0.7%. Sequences were obtained from PBMCs. The receptors here all came from a boy younger than 18 in good health and CMV-seronegative. CDR3s include the opening cysteine and the closing phenylalanine or tryptophan. D genes are given only for firm matches. Rows may omit the clone size; those that give it use once, few, many or a size class.

clone size: .; V gene: TRBV4-3; J gene: TRBJ2-1; D gene: TRBD1; CDR3 protein: CASSQAGTGDYNEQFF; CDR3 DNA: TGCGCCAGCAGCCAAGCAGGGACAGGGGATTACAATGAGCAGTTCTTC
clone size: .; V gene: TRBV20-1; J gene: TRBJ2-5; D gene: .; CDR3 protein: CSATQETQYF; CDR3 DNA: TGCAGTGCCACACAAGAGACCCAGTACTTC
clone size: .; V gene: TRBV5-4; J gene: TRBJ1-1; D gene: TRBD1; CDR3 protein: CASSLQTGGDLEAFF; CDR3 DNA: TGTGCCAGCAGCTTGCAAACAGGGGGAGATCTTGAAGCTTTCTTT
clone size: once; V gene: TRBV6-6; J gene: TRBJ1-4; D gene: TRBD1; CDR3 protein: CASGDRVEEKLFF; CDR3 DNA: TGTGCCAGCGGGGACAGGGTAGAAGAAAAACTGTTTTTT
clone size: .; V gene: TRBV28; J gene: TRBJ2-3; D gene: TRBD1; CDR3 protein: CASSSYTGVGTQYF; CDR3 DNA: TGTGCCAGCAGTTCATATACAGGGGTGGGTACGCAGTATTTT
clone size: .; V gene: TRBV30; J gene: TRBJ2-1; D gene: TRBD2; CDR3 protein: CAWSVAGADEQFF; CDR3 DNA: TGTGCCTGGAGTGTAGCGGGGGCGGATGAGCAGTTCTTC
clone size: .; V gene: TRBV7-3; J gene: TRBJ2-7; D gene: .; CDR3 protein: CASSLGTGVDYEQYF; CDR3 DNA: TGTGCCAGCAGCTTGGGTACGGGAGTGGACTACGAGCAGTACTTC
clone size: .; V gene: TRBV4-2; J gene: TRBJ2-7; D gene: .; CDR3 protein: CASSQGRYEQYF; CDR3 DNA: TGTGCCAGCAGCCAAGGGAGATACGAGCAGTACTTC
clone size: .; V gene: TRBV6-5; J gene: TRBJ2-2; D gene: .; CDR3 protein: CASSYNGELFF; CDR3 DNA: TGTGCCAGCAGTTATAACGGGGAGCTGTTTTTT
clone size: .; V gene: TRBV2; J gene: TRBJ2-7; D gene: .; CDR3 protein: CASSVRYEQYF; CDR3 DNA: TGTGCCAGCAGTGTCCGGTACGAGCAGTACTTC
clone size: few; V gene: TRBV6-5; J gene: TRBJ2-5; D gene: TRBD1; CDR3 protein: CAGAAGTGGLETQYF; CDR3 DNA: TGTGCCGGTGCTGCCGGGACAGGGGGCCTTGAGACCCAGTACTTC
clone size: .; V gene: TRBV11-3; J gene: TRBJ1-1; D gene: TRBD1; CDR3 protein: CASSLVGQPNTEAFF; CDR3 DNA: TGTGCCAGCAGCTTAGTGGGACAGCCGAACACTGAAGCTTTCTTT
clone size: .; V gene: TRBV11-2; J gene: TRBJ2-1; D gene: TRBD1; CDR3 protein: CASSISGTGGYNEQFF; CDR3 DNA: TGTGCCAGCAGCATATCCGGGACAGGGGGCTACAATGAGCAGTTCTTC
clone size: few; V gene: TRBV27; J gene: TRBJ1-2; D gene: .; CDR3 protein: CASSLYPEHGYTF; CDR3 DNA: TGTGCCAGCAGTTTGTACCCAGAACATGGCTACACCTTC
clone size: once; V gene: TRBV9; J gene: TRBJ2-3; D gene: .; CDR3 protein: CASSGTADTQYF; CDR3 DNA: TGTGCCAGCAGCGGAACAGCAGATACGCAGTATTTT
clone size: .; V gene: TRBV5-6; J gene: TRBJ2-1; D gene: TRBD2; CDR3 protein: CASSLFTSGFNYNEQFF; CDR3 DNA: TGTGCCAGCAGCTTATTTACTAGCGGGTTCAATTACAATGAGCAGTTCTTC
clone size: .; V gene: TRBV9; J gene: TRBJ2-7; D gene: TRBD1; CDR3 protein: CASSVETGGFYEQYF; CDR3 DNA: TGTGCCAGCAGCGTGGAGACAGGGGGCTTCTACGAGCAGTACTTC
clone size: .; V gene: TRBV4-2; J gene: TRBJ2-2; D gene: .; CDR3 protein: CASSQSGAGTGELFF; CDR3 DNA: TGTGCCAGCAGCCAATCGGGAGCGGGCACCGGGGAGCTGTTTTTT
clone size: .; V gene: TRBV4-3; J gene: TRBJ2-7; D gene: TRBD1; CDR3 protein: CASSQEYRRGFSYEQYF; CDR3 DNA: TGCGCCAGCAGCCAAGAATATCGCAGGGGGTTTTCCTACGAGCAGTACTTC
clone size: .; V gene: TRBV30; J gene: TRBJ1-2; D gene: .; CDR3 protein: CAWSVRSDYGYTF; CDR3 DNA: TGTGCCTGGAGCGTGCGATCTGACTATGGCTACACCTTC
clone size: .; V gene: TRBV4-2; J gene: TRBJ2-1; D gene: TRBD2; CDR3 protein: CASSQTSGATYNEQFF; CDR3 DNA: TGTGCCAGCAGCCAAACTAGCGGGGCAACCTACAATGAGCAGTTCTTC
clone size: once; V gene: TRBV9; J gene: TRBJ2-2; D gene: .; CDR3 protein: CASSVGGGANTGELFF; CDR3 DNA: TGTGCCAGCAGCGTAGGAGGGGGAGCGAACACCGGGGAGCTGTTTTTT
clone size: .; V gene: TRBV6-5; J gene: TRBJ2-1; D gene: TRBD1; CDR3 protein: CASSRDRAAIEQFF; CDR3 DNA: TGTGCCAGCAGCCGAGACAGGGCGGCTATTGAGCAGTTCTTC
clone size: .; V gene: TRBV6-1; J gene: TRBJ2-1; D gene: TRBD2; CDR3 protein: CASREPGGSDEQFF; CDR3 DNA: TGTGCCAGCAGGGAGCCGGGGGGGAGTGATGAGCAGTTCTTC
clone size: .; V gene: TRBV9; J gene: TRBJ2-5; D gene: .; CDR3 protein: CASSVPRQETQYF; CDR3 DNA: TGTGCCAGCAGCGTACCTAGACAAGAGACCCAGTACTTC
clone size: .; V gene: TRBV27; J gene: TRBJ1-5; D gene: TRBD1; CDR3 protein: CASSLLTGGSNQPQHF; CDR3 DNA: TGTGCCAGCAGTTTATTAACAGGGGGCAGCAATCAGCCCCAGCATTTT
clone size: .; V gene: TRBV2; J gene: TRBJ2-2; D gene: TRBD2; CDR3 protein: CASRRGLAGGPSGELFF; CDR3 DNA: TGTGCCAGCAGGCGGGGACTAGCGGGGGGGCCTTCCGGGGAGCTGTTTTTT
clone size: .; V gene: TRBV19; J gene: TRBJ2-7; D gene: TRBD1; CDR3 protein: CASSTQGASYEQYF; CDR3 DNA: TGTGCCAGTAGTACCCAGGGGGCCTCCTACGAGCAGTACTTC
clone size: few; V gene: TRBV21-1; J gene: TRBJ1-2; D gene: .; CDR3 protein: CASSAQTRANYGYTF; CDR3 DNA: TGTGCCAGCAGCGCACAGACACGAGCTAACTATGGCTACACCTTC
clone size: .; V gene: TRBV10-1; J gene: TRBJ1-1; D gene: TRBD1; CDR3 protein: CASGEQGVINTEAFF; CDR3 DNA: TGCGCCAGCGGTGAACAGGGGGTGATAAACACTGAAGCTTTCTTT
clone size: .; V gene: TRBV7-8; J gene: TRBJ2-7; D gene: .; CDR3 protein: CASRGGGEQYF; CDR3 DNA: TGTGCCAGCCGGGGAGGCGGCGAGCAGTACTTC
clone size: .; V gene: TRBV30; J gene: TRBJ2-5; D gene: .; CDR3 protein: CAWSGAGRRTGTQYF; CDR3 DNA: TGTGCCTGGAGTGGGGCGGGAAGGAGAACGGGGACCCAGTACTTC
clone size: .; V gene: TRBV2; J gene: TRBJ2-3; D gene: TRBD2; CDR3 protein: CASRGRALDTQYF; CDR3 DNA: TGTGCCAGCAGAGGGAGGGCCCTTGATACGCAGTATTTT
clone size: once; V gene: TRBV7-9; J gene: TRBJ1-2; D gene: .; CDR3 protein: CASSLEQYGYTF; CDR3 DNA: TGTGCCAGCAGCTTAGAACAGTATGGCTACACCTTC
clone size: .; V gene: TRBV9; J gene: TRBJ2-7; D gene: .; CDR3 protein: CASSVRYESYEQYF; CDR3 DNA: TGTGCCAGCAGCGTACGGTATGAGTCCTACGAGCAGTACTTC
clone size: .; V gene: TRBV7-9; J gene: TRBJ2-5; D gene: .; CDR3 protein: CASSSPGLETQYF; CDR3 DNA: TGTGCCAGCAGCTCGCCGGGTCTAGAGACCCAGTACTTC
clone size: .; V gene: TRBV6-6; J gene: TRBJ1-3; D gene: .; CDR3 protein: CASSYREAGNTIYF; CDR3 DNA: TGTGCCAGCAGTTACAGGGAGGCAGGAAACACCATATATTTT
clone size: .; V gene: TRBV6-6; J gene: TRBJ1-2; D gene: .; CDR3 protein: CASSGEELPMNYGYTF; CDR3 DNA: TGTGCCAGCAGTGGGGAGGAGCTCCCCATGAACTATGGCTACACCTTC
clone size: .; V gene: TRBV6-5; J gene: TRBJ1-2; D gene: .; CDR3 protein: CASSYSSQGFNYGYTF; CDR3 DNA: TGTGCCAGCAGTTACTCTTCACAGGGTTTTAACTATGGCTACACCTTC
clone size: .; V gene: TRBV5-6; J gene: TRBJ1-2; D gene: .; CDR3 protein: CASSGGTGESNYGYTF; CDR3 DNA: TGTGCCAGCAGCGGTGGGACGGGGGAGTCTAACTATGGCTACACCTTC
clone size: .; V gene: TRBV7-2; J gene: TRBJ1-3; D gene: TRBD1; CDR3 protein: CASSLAPGGISGNTIYF; CDR3 DNA: TGTGCCAGCAGCTTAGCCCCAGGGGGCATTTCTGGAAACACCATATATTTT
clone size: .; V gene: TRBV5-4; J gene: TRBJ2-1; D gene: TRBD2; CDR3 protein: CASSFRWGRLAEWYNEQFF; CDR3 DNA: TGTGCCAGCAGCTTCCGATGGGGAAGGCTAGCGGAATGGTACAATGAGCAGTTCTTC
clone size: .; V gene: TRBV4-1; J gene: TRBJ2-7; D gene: TRBD2; CDR3 protein: CASSLRTSGGIHSYEQYF; CDR3 DNA: TGCGCCAGCAGCCTAAGGACTAGCGGGGGAATCCACTCCTACGAGCAGTACTTC
clone size: .; V gene: TRBV10-3; J gene: TRBJ2-1; D gene: .; CDR3 protein: CAISDWGQGGHEQFF; CDR3 DNA: TGTGCCATCAGTGATTGGGGTCAGGGTGGGCATGAGCAGTTCTTC